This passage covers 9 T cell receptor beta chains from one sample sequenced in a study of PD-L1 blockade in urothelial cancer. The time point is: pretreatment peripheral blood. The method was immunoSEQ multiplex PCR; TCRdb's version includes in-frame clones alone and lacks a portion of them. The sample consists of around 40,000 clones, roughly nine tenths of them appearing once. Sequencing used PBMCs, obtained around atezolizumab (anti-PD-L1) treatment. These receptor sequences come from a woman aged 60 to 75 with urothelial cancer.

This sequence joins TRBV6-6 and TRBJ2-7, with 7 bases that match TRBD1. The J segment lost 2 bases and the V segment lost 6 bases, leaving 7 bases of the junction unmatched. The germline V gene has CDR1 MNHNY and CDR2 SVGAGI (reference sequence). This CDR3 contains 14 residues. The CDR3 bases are TGTGCCAGCAGGCTACAGGGGTGGACCTACGAGCAGTACTTC. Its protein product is CASRLQGWTYEQYF.

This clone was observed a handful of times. The CDR3 here is CASSLNRFDYTGELFF. The CDR3 DNA reads as TGTGCCAGCAGCTTAAATCGGTTCGATTACACCGGGGAGCTGTTTTTT. The rearrangement joins TRBV7-3 to TRBJ2-2; D is unresolved. Germline V gene sequence: CDR1 SGHTA, CDR2 FQGTGA. The CDR3 has 16 residues. V gave up 1 base and J gave up 3 bases, with 12 bases separating them. The full variable domain, rest sourced from reference TRBV7-3 and TRBJ2-2, is GAGVSQTPSNKVTEKGKYVELRCDPISGHTALYWYRQSLGQGPEFLIYFQGTGAADDSGLPNDRFFAVRPEGSVSTLKIQRTERGDSAVYLCASSLNRFDYTGELFFGEGSRLTVL.

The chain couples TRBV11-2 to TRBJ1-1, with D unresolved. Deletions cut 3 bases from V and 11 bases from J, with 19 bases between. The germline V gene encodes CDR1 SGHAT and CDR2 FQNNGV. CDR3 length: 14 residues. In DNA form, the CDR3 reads TGTGCCAGCAGCTTTTTCCCGGGAGATATGAAGGCTTTCTTT. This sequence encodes CASSFFPGDMKAFF.

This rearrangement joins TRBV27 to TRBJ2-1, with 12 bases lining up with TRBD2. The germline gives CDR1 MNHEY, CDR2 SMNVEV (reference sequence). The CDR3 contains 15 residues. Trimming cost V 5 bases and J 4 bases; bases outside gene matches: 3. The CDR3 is CASSPGTSGYNEQFF. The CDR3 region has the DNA TGTGCCAGCAGTCCAGGGACTAGCGGGTACAATGAGCAGTTCTTC.

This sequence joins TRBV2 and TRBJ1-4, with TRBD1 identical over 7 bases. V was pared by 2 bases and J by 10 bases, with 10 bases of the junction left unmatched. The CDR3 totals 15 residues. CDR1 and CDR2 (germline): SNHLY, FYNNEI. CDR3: CASSEIWDSDRKLFF. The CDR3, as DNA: TGTGCCAGCAGTGAAATTTGGGACAGTGACAGAAAACTGTTTTTT.

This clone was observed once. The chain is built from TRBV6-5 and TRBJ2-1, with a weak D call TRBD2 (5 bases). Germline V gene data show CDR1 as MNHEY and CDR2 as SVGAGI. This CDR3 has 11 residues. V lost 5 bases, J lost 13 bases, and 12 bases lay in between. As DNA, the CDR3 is TGTGCCAGCAGTGAATCGGGGAGACAGTTCTTC. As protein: CASSESGRQFF.

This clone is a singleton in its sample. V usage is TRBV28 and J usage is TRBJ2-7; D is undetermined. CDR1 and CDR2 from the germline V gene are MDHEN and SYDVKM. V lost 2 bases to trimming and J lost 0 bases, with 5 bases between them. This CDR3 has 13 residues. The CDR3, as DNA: TGTGCCAGCAGTTTAATCAGCTCCTACGAGCAGTACTTC. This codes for CASSLISSYEQYF.

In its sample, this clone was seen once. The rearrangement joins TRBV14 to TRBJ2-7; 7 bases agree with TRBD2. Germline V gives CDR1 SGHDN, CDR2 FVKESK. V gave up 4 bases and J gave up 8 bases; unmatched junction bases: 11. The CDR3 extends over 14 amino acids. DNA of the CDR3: TGTGCCAGCAGCCCTAGCGGAAATCTACGCAAGCAGTACTTC. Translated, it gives CASSPSGNLRKQYF.

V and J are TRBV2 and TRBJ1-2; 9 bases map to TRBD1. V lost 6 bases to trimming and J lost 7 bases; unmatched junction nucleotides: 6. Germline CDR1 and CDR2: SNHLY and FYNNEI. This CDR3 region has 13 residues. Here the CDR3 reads CASRVRDRVGYTF. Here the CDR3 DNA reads TGTGCCAGCAGGGTGCGGGACAGGGTTGGCTACACCTTC.